This T cell receptor (beta chain) was identified in a study of blood T cell repertoires in COVID-19. Study-wide context: Italy, Spain and the United States were the sources of the convalescent and acute COVID-19 samples. Nucleic acid was either cDNA or gDNA, and it came from T cells, B-cell-depleted T cells, or PBMCs.

TCRdb keeps only in-frame clones here, not all; method: immunoSEQ multiplex PCR. The table records some 80,000 clones, under 80% of them present only once. V dropped 7 bases and J dropped 1; count of bases not matched to a gene: 9. This CDR3 region has 17 residues. In germline, CDR1 is SGHNT, CDR2 YYREEE (reference sequence). This clonotype was sampled from a human donor in a cohort sampled during active COVID-19. The chain links TRBV5-4 to TRBJ2-6, with 9 bases fitting TRBD1. The material sequenced was peripheral blood. CDR3 DNA sequence: TGTGCCAGCGGAACCGGGACAGGGACATCTGGGGCCAACGTCCTGACTTTC. It specifies CASGTGTGTSGANVLTF.